This T cell receptor beta chain was profiled in a study of T-cell memory formation after mild COVID-19. One entry per CDR3 protein, called by TCRdb with MiXCR from the 5' RACE reads. The data show 450,000 to 700,000 distinct CDR3 sequences, approximately 19% seen once. Germline assignment: CDR1 MDHEN and CDR2 SYDVKM. Deletions cut 6 bases from V and 5 bases from J, with 13 bases between. This CDR3 has 14 residues. Only a few counts were recorded for this clonotype. The receptor was isolated from an adult woman who had mild COVID-19 (a few samples of this study predate the infection). Cell type and time point are not known. Sequencing was performed on PBMCs or a T cell subset sorted from them (not recorded which). This sequence joins TRBV28 and TRBJ1-4, with D perhaps matching TRBD1 (5 bases). CDR3 DNA: TGTGCCAGCAGCCGTTTCGGGGACAATGAAAAACTGTTTTTT. This translates into CASSRFGDNEKLFF.